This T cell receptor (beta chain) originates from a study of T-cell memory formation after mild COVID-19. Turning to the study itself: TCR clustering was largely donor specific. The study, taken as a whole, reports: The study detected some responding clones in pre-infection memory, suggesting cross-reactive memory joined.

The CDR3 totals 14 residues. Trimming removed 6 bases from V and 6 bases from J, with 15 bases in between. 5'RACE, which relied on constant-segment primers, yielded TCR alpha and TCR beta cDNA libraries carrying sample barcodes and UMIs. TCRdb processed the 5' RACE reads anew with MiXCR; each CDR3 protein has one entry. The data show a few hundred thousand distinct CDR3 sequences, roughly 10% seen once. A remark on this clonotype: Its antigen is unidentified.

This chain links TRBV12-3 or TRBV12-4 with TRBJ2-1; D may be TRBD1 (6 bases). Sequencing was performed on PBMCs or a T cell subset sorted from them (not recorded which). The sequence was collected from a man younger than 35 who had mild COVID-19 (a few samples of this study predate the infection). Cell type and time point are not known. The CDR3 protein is CASSIQGQTNEQFF. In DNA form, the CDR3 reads TGTGCCAGCAGCATCCAAGGACAGACCAATGAGCAGTTCTTC.